Listed below are T cell receptor beta chains from one sample, sequenced in a study of PD-L1 blockade in urothelial cancer. The repertoire was sequenced with immunoSEQ multiplex PCR; TCRdb's copy has only in-frame clones and lacks some. The sample has tens of thousands of clones, about 90% seen once. Sample: PBMCs, taken around atezolizumab (anti-PD-L1) treatment. The receptors were gathered from a man aged 55 to 70 with urothelial cancer. The CDR3 runs from the conserved cysteine through the conserved F or W. The order of the fields is clone size, D gene, J gene, V gene, CDR3 DNA, CDR3 protein. D genes are given only for firm matches. Size values are once, few and many counts, or a class for expanded clones, and some rows have none.

abundance: -
d_gene: -
j_gene: TRBJ2-7
v_gene: TRBV7-2
CDR3nt: TGTGCCAGCAGCTTAGGGCCGGGGGTACTCTACGAGCAGTACTTC
CDR3aa: CASSLGPGVLYEQYF

abundance: -
d_gene: TRBD1
j_gene: TRBJ1-2
v_gene: TRBV5-5
CDR3nt: TGTGCCAGCAGCTTTCGGGACAGGGAGCCTGGCTACACCTTC
CDR3aa: CASSFRDREPGYTF

abundance: -
d_gene: -
j_gene: TRBJ2-4
v_gene: TRBV27
CDR3nt: TGTGCCAGCAGGAAACAGGGTACAGTAAACATTCAGTACTTC
CDR3aa: CASRKQGTVNIQYF

abundance: -
d_gene: TRBD1
j_gene: TRBJ2-7
v_gene: TRBV11-1
CDR3nt: TGTGCCAGCAGCCGTGGTGGACAGGGCTCCTACGAGCAGTACTTC
CDR3aa: CASSRGGQGSYEQYF

abundance: -
d_gene: TRBD2
j_gene: TRBJ2-5
v_gene: TRBV5-4
CDR3nt: TGTGCCAGCAGCTTCCCGCCTAGCGGGGGGGGAGAGACCCAGTACTTC
CDR3aa: CASSFPPSGGGETQYF

abundance: -
d_gene: TRBD2
j_gene: TRBJ2-5
v_gene: TRBV30
CDR3nt: TGTGCCTGGGCCGGAGGCGGGGGAATGGAGACCCAGTACTTC
CDR3aa: CAWAGGGGMETQYF

abundance: -
d_gene: TRBD1
j_gene: TRBJ1-1
v_gene: TRBV7-2
CDR3nt: TGTGCCAGCAGCTCCTACCGACAGGGAATAGCTTTCTTT
CDR3aa: CASSSYRQGIAFF

abundance: -
d_gene: -
j_gene: TRBJ2-3
v_gene: TRBV5-6
CDR3nt: TGTGCCAGCAGCTTGGTCCTAGGAGATACGCAGTATTTT
CDR3aa: CASSLVLGDTQYF

abundance: -
d_gene: TRBD1
j_gene: TRBJ2-3
v_gene: TRBV27
CDR3nt: TGTGCCAGCAGTTTAAGTAGCATCCGGACAGGAATCACAGATACGCAGTATTTT
CDR3aa: CASSLSSIRTGITDTQYF

abundance: -
d_gene: -
j_gene: TRBJ2-5
v_gene: TRBV7-2
CDR3nt: TGTGCCAGCAGCTTAGCTCGTCCCGTCCAAGAGACCCAGTACTTC
CDR3aa: CASSLARPVQETQYF

abundance: -
d_gene: -
j_gene: TRBJ1-6
v_gene: TRBV7-2
CDR3nt: TGTGCCAGCAGCTCTGGGGGGGCCTCCTATAATTCACCCCTCCACTTT
CDR3aa: CASSSGGASYNSPLHF

abundance: -
d_gene: -
j_gene: TRBJ2-3
v_gene: TRBV7-8
CDR3nt: TGTGCCAGCAGCCGTCCCGTGAAGGCCGGGGGGCCCTACCCCACAGATACGCAGTATTTT
CDR3aa: CASSRPVKAGGPYPTDTQYF

abundance: -
d_gene: TRBD1
j_gene: TRBJ1-2
v_gene: TRBV6-5
CDR3nt: TGTGCCAGCAGTTACCACCCAGGACAGGACTATGGCTACACCTTC
CDR3aa: CASSYHPGQDYGYTF

abundance: -
d_gene: -
j_gene: TRBJ1-2
v_gene: TRBV4-3
CDR3nt: TGCGCCAGCAGCCAAGAGGTGAGAGGGTTGAACTATGGCTACACCTTC
CDR3aa: CASSQEVRGLNYGYTF

abundance: -
d_gene: -
j_gene: TRBJ1-1
v_gene: TRBV10-3
CDR3nt: TGTGCCATCAGTGAGTCCACAGGGACGAACACTGAAGCTTTCTTT
CDR3aa: CAISESTGTNTEAFF

abundance: -
d_gene: -
j_gene: TRBJ2-1
v_gene: TRBV14
CDR3nt: TGTGCCAGCAGGATGTCTACTTCCTACAATGAGCAGTTCTTC
CDR3aa: CASRMSTSYNEQFF

abundance: -
d_gene: -
j_gene: TRBJ1-4
v_gene: TRBV5-1
CDR3nt: TGCGCCAGCAGCTTACCCACGGCGAGGACAGCATCTTCCAATGAAAAACTGTTTTTT
CDR3aa: CASSLPTARTASSNEKLFF

abundance: -
d_gene: TRBD1
j_gene: TRBJ2-7
v_gene: TRBV18
CDR3nt: TGTGCCAGCTCACCACCGTCACCAGGACAGGGATACTACGAGCAGTACTTC
CDR3aa: CASSPPSPGQGYYEQYF

abundance: -
d_gene: -
j_gene: TRBJ2-2
v_gene: TRBV7-6
CDR3nt: TGTGCCAGCAGCTTAATGTCCGCGAACACCGGGGAGCTGTTTTTT
CDR3aa: CASSLMSANTGELFF

abundance: -
d_gene: -
j_gene: TRBJ1-2
v_gene: TRBV7-9
CDR3nt: TGTGCCAGCAGCGAGACAGGTGGAGACTATGGCTACACCTTC
CDR3aa: CASSETGGDYGYTF

abundance: -
d_gene: TRBD2
j_gene: TRBJ2-1
v_gene: TRBV5-1
CDR3nt: TGCGCCAGCAGCTTTGGGGGACTAGGGGGGGATGAGCAGTTCTTC
CDR3aa: CASSFGGLGGDEQFF

abundance: -
d_gene: TRBD1
j_gene: TRBJ2-2
v_gene: TRBV18
CDR3nt: TGTGCCAGCTCACAGCCGGGACAGGGGGACACCGGGGAGCTGTTTTTT
CDR3aa: CASSQPGQGDTGELFF

abundance: once
d_gene: TRBD1
j_gene: TRBJ2-5
v_gene: TRBV5-6
CDR3nt: TGTGCCAGCAGTTATAAGGACAGGGGTGAGACCCAGTACTTC
CDR3aa: CASSYKDRGETQYF